One T cell receptor (beta chain) is described in this entry. This specimen belongs to a study of CD8 T cells in ankylosing spondylitis. TCRdb redid the calling of the 5' RACE reads with MiXCR, one entry per CDR3 protein. The table includes 300,000 to 350,000 distinct CDR3 sequences, roughly 20% detected once. The CDR3 runs to 12 residues. V was shortened by 3 bases and J by 4 bases, with 7 bases between the two germline ends. Looked up from germline, CDR1 is DFQATT and CDR2 is SNEGSKA (reference sequence). Sequencing was performed on blood, either unsorted or a sorted T cell fraction (not recorded which). The V gene is TRBV20-1, the J gene TRBJ1-5; no clear D gene. This receptor was identified in a female donor with ankylosing spondylitis or in good health (not recorded which). In DNA form, the CDR3 reads TGCAGTGCTAGTACCACAAATCAGCCCCAGCATTTT. Protein sequence: CSASTTNQPQHF.